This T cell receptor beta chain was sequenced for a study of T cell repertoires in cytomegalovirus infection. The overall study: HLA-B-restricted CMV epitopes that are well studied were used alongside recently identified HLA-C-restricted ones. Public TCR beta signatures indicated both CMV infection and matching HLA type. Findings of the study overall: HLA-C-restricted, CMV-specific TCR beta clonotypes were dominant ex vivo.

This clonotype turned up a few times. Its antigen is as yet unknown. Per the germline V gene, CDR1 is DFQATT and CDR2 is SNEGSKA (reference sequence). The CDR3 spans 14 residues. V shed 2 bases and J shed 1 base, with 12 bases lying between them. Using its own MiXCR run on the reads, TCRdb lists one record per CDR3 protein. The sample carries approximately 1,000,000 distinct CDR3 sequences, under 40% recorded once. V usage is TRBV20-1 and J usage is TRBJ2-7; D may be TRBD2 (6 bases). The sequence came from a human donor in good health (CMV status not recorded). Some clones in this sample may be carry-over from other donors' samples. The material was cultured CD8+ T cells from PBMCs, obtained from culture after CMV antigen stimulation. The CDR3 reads CSARPSVLSYEQYF. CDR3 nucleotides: TGCAGTGCTAGACCTAGCGTCCTTTCCTACGAGCAGTACTTC.